The 7 T cell receptor beta chains in this list originate from one sample, sequenced in a study of patients and donors after allogeneic stem cell transplantation. TCRdb re-derived calls from the RT-PCR reads in MiXCR, one entry per CDR3 protein. The sample records about 200,000 distinct CDR3 sequences, roughly 40% being singletons. The material sequenced was blood, either unsorted or a sorted T cell fraction (not recorded which). These receptors were collected from a human donor who was either an allogeneic HSCT recipient or a stem cell or donor lymphocyte infusion donor (not recorded which). It is not recorded whose cells these are; they may come from a transplant donor.

The CDR3 loop reads CASSFQLPNYNEQFF. CDR3 coding DNA: TGTGCCAGCAGCTTTCAACTACCAAACTACAATGAGCAGTTCTTC. V is TRBV13 and J is TRBJ2-1; D is unresolved. The CDR3 spans 15 residues. Trimming left V 3 bases short and J 3 bases short, with 12 bases between. CDR1 and CDR2 (germline): PRHDT, FYEKMQ (reference sequence).

V is TRBV7-9 and J is TRBJ1-1; D gene uncertain. Germline assignment: CDR1 SEHNR and CDR2 FQNEAQ (reference sequence). The CDR3 consists of 16 residues. V lost 1 base, J lost 1 base, and 13 bases lay in between. Here the CDR3 DNA reads TGTGCCAGCAGCTTAGAGGGTGGAAGACCGAACACTGAAGCTTTCTTT. It is translated as CASSLEGGRPNTEAFF.

The rearrangement links TRBV15 to TRBJ2-2, with no clear D. This CDR3 comprises 14 residues. Deletions cut 0 bases from V and 8 bases from J, with 10 bases between. Germline V gives CDR1 LNHNV, CDR2 YYDKDF (reference sequence). CDR3 amino acids: CATSRDSTYGELFF. In nucleotides, the CDR3 is TGTGCCACCAGCAGAGATTCAACGTATGGGGAGCTGTTTTTT. Together with reference TRBV15 and TRBJ2-2, the CDR3 gives the full variable domain: DAMVIQNPRYQVTQFGKPVTLSCSQTLNHNVMYWYQQKSSQAPKLLFHYYDKDFNNEADTPDNFQSRRPNTSFCFLDIRSPGLGDTAMYLCATSRDSTYGELFFGEGSRLTVL.

This chain links TRBV11-1 with TRBJ1-1; D unresolved. The CDR3 is 15 amino acids. Germline CDR1 reads SGHAT; CDR2 reads FQDESV (reference sequence). V was trimmed by 5 bases and J by 5 bases, leaving 18 bases between them. CDR3 region: CASSDSRTTRTEAFF. In DNA form, the CDR3 reads TGTGCCAGCAGCGACTCTAGGACGACAAGGACTGAAGCTTTCTTT.

The chain joins TRBV15 to TRBJ2-1, with D maybe TRBD2 (6 bases). The germline CDR1 and CDR2 sequences are LNHNV and YYDKDF (reference sequence). The CDR3 length is 13 residues. Deletions cut 7 bases from V and 7 bases from J, with 14 bases between. The CDR3 region is CATNGGPINEQFF. The DNA for the CDR3 is TGTGCCACCAACGGGGGACCCATAAATGAGCAGTTCTTC.

This clonotype was observed a handful of times. The V gene is TRBV12-3 or TRBV12-4, the J gene TRBJ2-3; no firm D call. The V end lost 7 bases, the J end lost 4 bases, and 12 bases lay between the germline ends. This CDR3 has 13 amino acids. Here the CDR3 reads CASTLEDADTQYF. The CDR3 DNA sequence: TGTGCCAGCACCCTAGAGGACGCAGATACGCAGTATTTT.

This chain joins TRBV6-6 and TRBJ2-1; 12 nucleotides agree with TRBD2. CDR3 length: 16 residues. The V segment lost 4 bases and the J segment 7 bases; nucleotides outside the gene matches: 8. Germline V lookup: CDR1 MNHNY, CDR2 SVGAGI (reference sequence). For the CDR3, the DNA is TGTGCCAGCAGTTTCACCGGACTAGCGGGAACAAATGAGCAGTTCTTC. Residues: CASSFTGLAGTNEQFF.